Described below is a single T cell receptor (beta chain) sequence and its context. Its antigen remains unidentified. Base qualities are missing; no much larger clone stands one base away. This sample stems from a study of shared clonotypes between healthy human individuals (dated by TCRdb to 2018 to 2021). Broadly, across the study: The cohort included a few men and a couple of women between 18 and 49 years of age. Per donor, three plates each were used for CD4 naive and CD4 memory, two for CD8 naive, and one for CD8 memory. Blood TCR repertoires of about five healthy adults were deeply sequenced to estimate repertoire size and the extent of clonotype sharing between individuals. To increase sequencing depth and limit assay-specific biases, different laboratories used diverse techniques to prepare libraries and sequence TCR repertoires. Per donor, leukapheresis produced somewhere between about 0.8 and 9 billion PBMCs.

CDR1 and CDR2 are drawn from the germline V gene: KGHSH, LQKENI. Spanning cysteine to phenylalanine, the CDR3 consists of 15 amino acids. Kept here is only the CDR3 DNA, which spans 45 bases and is read in frame from base 1. Between the V and J ends, shortened by 2 bases and 6 bases respectively, the junction contains 13 bases. Using the deep immunoSEQ assay, TCR CDR3 regions were amplified from genomic DNA by multiplex PCR. Extracted genomic DNA from each cell subset was distributed evenly across all wells of several immunoSEQ 96-well plates, and each plate was treated as a replicate. For sorted subsets, approximately 210 ng genomic DNA, equal to 30,000 to 35,000 T cell genomes, was loaded into each replicate PCR. Purified libraries were quantified with a Qubit 3.0 fluorometer, sized on a Bioanalyzer 2100, and re-quantified with the KAPA Library Quantification kit. Each immunoSEQ 96-well plate was sequenced on its own single-read 150-cycle Illumina NextSeq 550 flow cell. Concerning the study's data processing: Because the immunoSEQ output included only junctional sequences and no quality scores, the filtering could not be the same as the filtering used for full-length reads. Sequences were annotated with PyIR, a Python wrapper for IgBLAST v1.9, and V/J genes and CDR3 were assigned using IMGT germline references. Reads were filtered out if the reads had weak V/J assignments (E-value above 1e-6), no CDR3, stop codons, out-of-frame junctions, or ambiguous translated residues. V3J clonotypes were defined as sequences sharing the same inferred V gene, J gene, and CDR3 amino acid sequence. Percentage overlap between repertoires was calculated by dividing the number of shared unique clonotypes by the size of the smaller repertoire. Three approaches were used to assess repertoire richness: RTK rarefaction, the Chao1 estimator, and Recon v2.1 estimates of unobserved clonotypes. Generation probabilities were computed with OLGA for all TCRbeta clonotypes obtained by the gDNA method from several donors. Held by TCRdb, this immuneACCESS table contains in-frame sequences only and omits some clones. Under half of the omission traces to an unresolved V gene where checked; the cause of the rest is unknown. V, J and clone size are taken as reported in that table, and D and trimming were inferred from the DNA itself. This sample lists under 1,100,000 clones; around 75% were detected once. Around 1.4% of the sample rests with the top ten.

The donors were healthy, HIV-negative adults who had no recently reported acute infections or vaccinations. Only Caucasian adults living in Nashville, Tennessee, USA were represented among the donors. CD4+ T cells were enriched by magnetic negative selection, after which naive cells were positively selected on CD45RA and the negative fraction was taken as the memory subset. Blood was collected by leukapheresis, and PBMCs were isolated by Ficoll-Histopaque density gradient centrifugation and then cryopreserved in liquid nitrogen vapor phase. Analytical flow cytometry was used to check the purity and quantity of each magnetically sorted T cell population. Genomic DNA was isolated from each sorted fraction and quantified by UV absorbance on a Nanodrop 2000c. The study at large found these results: Based on pairwise subsampling, the degree of clonotype sharing among donors was expected to be affected by sequencing depth. Incomplete sequencing was indicated by rarefaction of sorted-subset datasets, despite the large sequencing depth. Compared with non-shared clonotypes, the clonotypes found in all four sorted-subset donors had higher generation probabilities. When several donors were compared, the shared fraction of clonotypes was about 5% for naive CD4, more than 3% for naive CD8, about 2.5% for memory CD4, and roughly 0.43% for memory CD8. Because the study included only a small number of donors, the genetic and exposure-history diversity represented was limited. Naive subsets generally had larger estimated clonotype richness than memory subsets. Sampling was limited to blood, and TCR repertoires in tissue likely differ from TCR repertoires in blood.

This chain joins TRBV18 to TRBJ1-4, with TRBD1 perhaps the D gene, on 5 matching bases. The specimen was memory CD4+ T cells sorted from blood. Reading the label with the study, this specimen's cell subset or site is: CD45RA-negative fraction. The TCR was taken from a man younger than 35 in good health. The CDR3 in this case is CASSPGEGKHEKLFF. The sequenced DNA: TGTGCCAGCTCACCAGGGGAGGGGAAACATGAAAAACTGTTTTTT.